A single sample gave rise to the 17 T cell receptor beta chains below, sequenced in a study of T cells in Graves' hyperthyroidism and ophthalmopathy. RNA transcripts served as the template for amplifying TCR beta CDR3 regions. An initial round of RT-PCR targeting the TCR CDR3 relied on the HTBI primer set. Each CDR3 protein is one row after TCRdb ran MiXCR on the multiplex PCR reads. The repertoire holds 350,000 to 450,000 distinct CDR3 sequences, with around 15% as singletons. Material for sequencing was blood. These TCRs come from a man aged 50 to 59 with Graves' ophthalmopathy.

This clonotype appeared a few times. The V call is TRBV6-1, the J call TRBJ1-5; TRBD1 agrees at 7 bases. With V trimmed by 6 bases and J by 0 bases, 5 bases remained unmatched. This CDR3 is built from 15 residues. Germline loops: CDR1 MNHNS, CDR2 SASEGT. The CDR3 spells CASRPTGYSNQPQHF. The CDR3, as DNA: TGTGCCAGCAGGCCGACAGGGTATAGCAATCAGCCCCAGCATTTT.

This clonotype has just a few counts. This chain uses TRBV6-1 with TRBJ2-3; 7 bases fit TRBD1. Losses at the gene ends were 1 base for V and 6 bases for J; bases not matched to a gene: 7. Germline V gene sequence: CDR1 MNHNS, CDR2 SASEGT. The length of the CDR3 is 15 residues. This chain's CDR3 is CASSEEATGSDTQYF. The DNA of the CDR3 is TGTGCCAGCAGTGAAGAGGCGACAGGGTCGGATACGCAGTATTTT.

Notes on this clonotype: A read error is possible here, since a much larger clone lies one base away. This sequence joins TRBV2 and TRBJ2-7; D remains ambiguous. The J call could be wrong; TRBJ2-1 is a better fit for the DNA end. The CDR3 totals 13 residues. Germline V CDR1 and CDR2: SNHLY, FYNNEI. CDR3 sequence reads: CASMNTDRYEQFF. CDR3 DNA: TGTGCCAGCATGAATACAGACCGTTACGAGCAGTTCTTC.

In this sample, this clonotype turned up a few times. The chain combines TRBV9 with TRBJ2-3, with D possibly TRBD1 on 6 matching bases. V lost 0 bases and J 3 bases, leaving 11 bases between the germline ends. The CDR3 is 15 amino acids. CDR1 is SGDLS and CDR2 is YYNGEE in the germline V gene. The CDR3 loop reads CASSVGGTTTDTQYF. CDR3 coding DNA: TGTGCCAGCAGCGTAGGAGGGACAACTACAGATACGCAGTATTTT.

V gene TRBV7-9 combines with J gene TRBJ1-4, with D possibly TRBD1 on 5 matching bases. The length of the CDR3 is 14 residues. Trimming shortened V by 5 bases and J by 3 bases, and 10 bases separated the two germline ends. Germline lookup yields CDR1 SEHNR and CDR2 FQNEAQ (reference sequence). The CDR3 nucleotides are TGTGCCAGCAGCGCAGGGTCAGCTAATGAAAAACTGTTTTTT. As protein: CASSAGSANEKLFF.

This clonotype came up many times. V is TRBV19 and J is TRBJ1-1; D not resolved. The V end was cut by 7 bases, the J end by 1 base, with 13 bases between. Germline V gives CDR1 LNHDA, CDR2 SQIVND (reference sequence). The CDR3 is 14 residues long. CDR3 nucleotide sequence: TGTGCCAGTACCACCCGGGAGAGGAACACTGAAGCTTTCTTT. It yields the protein CASTTRERNTEAFF.

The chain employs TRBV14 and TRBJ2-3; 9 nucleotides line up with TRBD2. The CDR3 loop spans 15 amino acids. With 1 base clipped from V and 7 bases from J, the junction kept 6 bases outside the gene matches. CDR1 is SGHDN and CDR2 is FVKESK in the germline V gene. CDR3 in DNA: TGTGCCAGCAGCCAAGGGTTCGCGGGAGGGAATACGCAGTATTTT. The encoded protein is CASSQGFAGGNTQYF. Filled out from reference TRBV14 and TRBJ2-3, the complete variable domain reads EAGVTQFPSHSVIEKGQTVTLRCDPISGHDNLYWYRRVMGKEIKFLLHFVKESKQDESGMPNNRFLAERTGGTYSTLKVQPAELEDSGVYFCASSQGFAGGNTQYFGPGTRLTVL.

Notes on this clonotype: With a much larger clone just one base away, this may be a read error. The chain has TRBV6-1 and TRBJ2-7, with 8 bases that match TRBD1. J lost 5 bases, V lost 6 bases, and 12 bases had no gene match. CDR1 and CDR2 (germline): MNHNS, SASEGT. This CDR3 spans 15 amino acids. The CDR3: CASRRTGSDVHEQYF. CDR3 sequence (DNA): TGTGCCAGCAGGCGGACAGGGAGCGACGTCCACGAGCAGTACTTC.

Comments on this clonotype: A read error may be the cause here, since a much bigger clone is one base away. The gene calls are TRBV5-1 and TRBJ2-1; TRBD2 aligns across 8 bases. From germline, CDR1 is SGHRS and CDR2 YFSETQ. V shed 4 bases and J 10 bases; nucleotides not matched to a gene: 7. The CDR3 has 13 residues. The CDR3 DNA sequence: TGCGCCAGCAGCGTTGCGGGAGGCATGGAGCAGTTCTTC. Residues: CASSVAGGMEQFF.

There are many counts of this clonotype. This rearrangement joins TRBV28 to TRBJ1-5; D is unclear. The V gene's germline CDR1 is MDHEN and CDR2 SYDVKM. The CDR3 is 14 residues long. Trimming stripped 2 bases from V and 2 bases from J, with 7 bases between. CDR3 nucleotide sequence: TGTGCCAGCAGTTTAGGGCCCCGCAATCAGCCCCAGCATTTT. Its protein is CASSLGPRNQPQHF.

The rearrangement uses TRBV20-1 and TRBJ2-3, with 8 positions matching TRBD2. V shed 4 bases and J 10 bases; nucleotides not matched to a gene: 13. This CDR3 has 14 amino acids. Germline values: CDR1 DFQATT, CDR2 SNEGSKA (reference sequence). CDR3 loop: CSANPAGAGRAQYF. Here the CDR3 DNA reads TGCAGTGCTAACCCAGCGGGAGCAGGTAGGGCGCAGTATTTT.

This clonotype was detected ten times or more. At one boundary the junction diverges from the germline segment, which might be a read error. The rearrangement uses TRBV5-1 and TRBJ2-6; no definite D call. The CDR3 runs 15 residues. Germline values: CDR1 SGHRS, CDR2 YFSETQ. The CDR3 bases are TGTGCCAGCAGCTTAGAAGGCTCTGGGGCCAACGTCCTGACTTTC. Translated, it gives CASSLEGSGANVLTF.

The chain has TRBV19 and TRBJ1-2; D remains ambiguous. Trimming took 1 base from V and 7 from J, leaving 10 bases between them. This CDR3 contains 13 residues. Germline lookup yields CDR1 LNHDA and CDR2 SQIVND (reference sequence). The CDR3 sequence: CASSIVFRPGYTF. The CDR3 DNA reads TGTGCCAGTAGTATAGTCTTCAGACCTGGCTACACCTTC.

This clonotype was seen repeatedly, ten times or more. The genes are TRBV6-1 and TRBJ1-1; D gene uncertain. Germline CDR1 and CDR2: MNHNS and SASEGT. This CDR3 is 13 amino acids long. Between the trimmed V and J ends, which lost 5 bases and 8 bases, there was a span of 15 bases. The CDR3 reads CASSYLGGPEAFF. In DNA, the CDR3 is TGTGCCAGCAGTTACCTCGGTGGGCCCGAAGCTTTCTTT.

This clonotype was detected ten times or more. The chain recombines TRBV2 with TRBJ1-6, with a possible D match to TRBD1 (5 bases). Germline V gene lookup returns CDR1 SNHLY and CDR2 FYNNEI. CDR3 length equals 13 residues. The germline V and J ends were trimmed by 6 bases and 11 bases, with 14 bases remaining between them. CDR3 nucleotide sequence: TGTGCCAGCAGCCCCGAGGGGTGGGCACCCCTCCACTTT. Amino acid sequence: CASSPEGWAPLHF.

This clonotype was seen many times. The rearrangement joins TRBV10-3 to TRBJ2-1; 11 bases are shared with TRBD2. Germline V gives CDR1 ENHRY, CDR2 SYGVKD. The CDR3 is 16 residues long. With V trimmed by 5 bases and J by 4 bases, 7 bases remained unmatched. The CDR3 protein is CAISYPGTSGYNEQFF. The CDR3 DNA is TGTGCCATCAGTTATCCCGGGACTAGCGGATACAATGAGCAGTTCTTC.

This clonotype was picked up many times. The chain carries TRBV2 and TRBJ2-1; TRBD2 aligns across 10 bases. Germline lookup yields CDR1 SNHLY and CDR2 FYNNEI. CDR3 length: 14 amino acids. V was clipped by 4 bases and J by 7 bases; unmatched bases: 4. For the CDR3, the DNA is TGTGCCAGCAGTGGTAGCGGGAGGATTAATGAGCAGTTCTTC. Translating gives CASSGSGRINEQFF.